This TCR beta chain was identified during a study of cytotoxic CD8 clonotypes in ibrutinib-treated CLL. The study's findings and limits: Clonality went higher at ibrutinib response and then dropped back toward baseline at progression. Sustained-remission patients were sampled at different times than progressing patients were.

The germline gives CDR1 SGHRS, CDR2 YFSETQ. This CDR3 spans 15 amino acids. The trim removed 4 bases at V and 5 bases at J, leaving 6 bases unmatched. TCRdb's copy holds only in-frame clones and misses some; the assay was immunoSEQ multiplex PCR. The repertoire holds 270,000 or so clones, with 76% as singletons. A note on this clone: Its antigen remains unidentified.

This TCR came from a human donor with chronic lymphocytic leukemia. V usage is TRBV5-1 and J usage is TRBJ1-3; 10 bases match TRBD1. Sample: PBMCs, taken at disease progression, from a patient treated with ibrutinib. The CDR3 coding sequence is TGCGCCAGCAGCCCAGGGACAGGGGAAAGAAACACCATATATTTT. Its protein product is CASSPGTGERNTIYF. Full variable domain (outside the CDR3, taken from reference TRBV5-1 and TRBJ1-3): KAGVTQTPRYLIKTRGQQVTLSCSPISGHRSVSWYQQTPGQGLQFLFEYFSETQRNKGNFPGRFSGRQFSNSRSEMNVSTLELGDSALYLCASSPGTGERNTIYFGEGSWLTVV.